Detailed here is one T cell receptor beta chain. No cognate antigen has been identified for it. No per-base quality is available; no much larger clone lies one base away. The data were obtained in a study of T cell changes during pregnancy in multiple sclerosis (dated by TCRdb to the late 2010s). For the study in its entirety: Changes in the T cell repertoire over the course of pregnancy were examined in this study in women with multiple sclerosis.

Libraries were built with the immunoSEQ multiplex PCR assay. The source is immuneACCESS, and TCRdb retained only in-frame sequences with V and J called. Part of the clones is not carried over; for the studies checked, unresolved V genes explain less than half of this, and the remainder is unexplained. For this sample the table gives some 74,000 clones, of which roughly 92% were detected only once. The top ten clones comprise 3.7% of the sample. Inclusive of the bounding cysteine and phenylalanine, the CDR3 is 14 residues long. The CDR3 DNA has 42 bases and is translated from base 1. Clipping removes 3 bases from V and 6 bases from J, with 5 as the unmatched junction base count. The germline V gene supplies CDR1 SGHNT and CDR2 YENEEA.

The V gene is TRBV11-3 and the J gene is TRBJ2-1, and 7 junction bases match TRBD2. This sequence originates from a female donor in good health, enrolled as a control in a pregnancy study. The sample was peripheral blood, taken after pregnancy. The CDR3 region reads CASSLSGKSNEQFF. The nucleotides read TGTGCCAGCAGCTTGAGCGGGAAGAGCAATGAGCAGTTCTTC.